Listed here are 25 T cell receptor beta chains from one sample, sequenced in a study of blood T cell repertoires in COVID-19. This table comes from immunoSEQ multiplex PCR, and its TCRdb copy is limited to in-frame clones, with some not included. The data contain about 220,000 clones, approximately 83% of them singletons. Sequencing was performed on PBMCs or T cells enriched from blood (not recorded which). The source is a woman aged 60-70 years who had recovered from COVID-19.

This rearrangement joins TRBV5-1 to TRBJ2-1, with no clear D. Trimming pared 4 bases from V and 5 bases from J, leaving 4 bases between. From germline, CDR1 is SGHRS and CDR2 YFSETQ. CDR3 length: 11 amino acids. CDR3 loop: CASSLNNEQFF. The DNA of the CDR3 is TGCGCCAGCAGCCTAAACAATGAGCAGTTCTTC.

CDR3 nucleotide sequence: TGTGCCAGCTCACCGGCGAAGAGGATGGGGACCCAGTACTTC. This codes for CASSPAKRMGTQYF. The J gene is TRBJ2-5, the V gene TRBV18, with unresolved D. Trimming shortened V by 3 bases and J by 7 bases, and 15 bases separated the two germline ends. The germline V gene encodes CDR1 KGHSH and CDR2 LQKENI. The CDR3 consists of 14 residues.

The CDR3, as DNA: TGTGCCAGAAGCTGGATGACAGGGGGCAGGGATAATTCACCCCTCCACTTT. This sequence encodes CARSWMTGGRDNSPLHF. The chain links TRBV5-3 to TRBJ1-6; 10 nucleotides match TRBD1. TRBV5-3 counts as an open reading frame of uncertain function. The CDR3 contains 17 residues. The J segment lost 5 bases and the V segment lost 3 bases, leaving 8 bases of the junction unmatched.

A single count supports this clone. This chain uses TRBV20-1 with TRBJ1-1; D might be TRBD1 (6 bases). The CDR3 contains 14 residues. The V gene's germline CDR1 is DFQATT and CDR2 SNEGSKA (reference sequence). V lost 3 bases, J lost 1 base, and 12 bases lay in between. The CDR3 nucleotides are TGCAGTGCTAGTTTACAGGGCGAGAACACTGAAGCTTTCTTT. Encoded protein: CSASLQGENTEAFF.

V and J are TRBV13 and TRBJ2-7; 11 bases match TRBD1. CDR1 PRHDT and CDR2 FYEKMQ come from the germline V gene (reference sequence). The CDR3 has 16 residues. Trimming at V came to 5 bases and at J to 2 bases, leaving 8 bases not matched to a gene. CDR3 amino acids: CASSQGQGAIPYEQYF. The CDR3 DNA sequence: TGTGCCAGCAGCCAAGGACAGGGGGCAATCCCCTACGAGCAGTACTTC. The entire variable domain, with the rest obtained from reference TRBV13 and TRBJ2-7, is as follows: AAGVIQSPRHLIKEKRETATLKCYPIPRHDTVYWYQQGPGQDPQFLISFYEKMQSDKGSIPDRFSAQQFSDYHSELNMSSLELGDSALYFCASSQGQGAIPYEQYFGPGTRLTVT.

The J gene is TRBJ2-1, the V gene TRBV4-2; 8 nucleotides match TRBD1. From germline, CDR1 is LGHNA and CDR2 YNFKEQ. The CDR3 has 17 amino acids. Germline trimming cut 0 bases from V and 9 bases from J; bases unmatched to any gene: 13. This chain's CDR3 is CASSQDGQGARFGEQFF. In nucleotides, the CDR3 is TGTGCCAGCAGCCAAGATGGTCAGGGGGCGCGATTTGGTGAGCAGTTCTTC.

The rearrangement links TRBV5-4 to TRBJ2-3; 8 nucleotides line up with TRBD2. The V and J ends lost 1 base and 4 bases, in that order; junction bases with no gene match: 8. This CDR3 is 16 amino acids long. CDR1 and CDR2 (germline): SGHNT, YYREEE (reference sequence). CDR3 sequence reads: CASSLKSGRPPDTQYF. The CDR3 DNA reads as TGTGCCAGCAGCTTGAAGAGCGGGAGACCCCCAGATACGCAGTATTTT.

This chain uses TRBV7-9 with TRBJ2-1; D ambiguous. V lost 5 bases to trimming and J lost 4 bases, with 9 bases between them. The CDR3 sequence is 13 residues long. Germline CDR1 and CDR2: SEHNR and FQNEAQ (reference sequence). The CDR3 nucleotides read TGTGCCAGCAGCCCTGACGGGTACAATGAGCAGTTCTTC. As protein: CASSPDGYNEQFF.

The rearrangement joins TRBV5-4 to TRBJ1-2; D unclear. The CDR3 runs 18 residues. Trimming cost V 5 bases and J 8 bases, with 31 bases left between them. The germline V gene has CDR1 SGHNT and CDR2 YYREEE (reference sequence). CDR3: CASSLETLYRGHDGGYTF. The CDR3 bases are TGTGCCAGCAGTCTCGAGACTCTTTATCGGGGTCATGACGGGGGCTACACCTTC.

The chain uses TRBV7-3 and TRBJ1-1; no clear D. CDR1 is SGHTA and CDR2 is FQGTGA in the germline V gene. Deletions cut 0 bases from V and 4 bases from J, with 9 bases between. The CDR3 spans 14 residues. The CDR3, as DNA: TGTGCCAGCAGCTTAACGAGAGATACCACTGAAGCTTTCTTT. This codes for CASSLTRDTTEAFF.

As DNA, the CDR3 is TGTGCCAGCAGCTTAGGAGGCGGGGGAGGGGAGACCCAGTACTTC. Residues: CASSLGGGGGETQYF. The chain links TRBV7-3 to TRBJ2-5, with 7 nucleotides matching TRBD2. This CDR3 has 15 amino acids. Germline CDR1 is SGHTA and CDR2 is FQGTGA. The ends lost 2 bases at V and 5 bases at J; junction bases unmatched: 8.

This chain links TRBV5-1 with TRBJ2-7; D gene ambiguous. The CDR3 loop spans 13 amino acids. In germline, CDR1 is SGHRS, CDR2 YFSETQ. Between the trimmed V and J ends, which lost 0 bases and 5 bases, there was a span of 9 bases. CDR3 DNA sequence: TGCGCCAGCAGCTTGGACATTAGCCACGAGCAGTACTTC. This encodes CASSLDISHEQYF.

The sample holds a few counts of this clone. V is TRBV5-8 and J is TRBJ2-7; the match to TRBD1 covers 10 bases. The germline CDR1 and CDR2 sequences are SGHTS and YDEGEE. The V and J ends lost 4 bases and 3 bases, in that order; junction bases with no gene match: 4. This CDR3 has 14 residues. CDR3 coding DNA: TGTGCCAGCAGCCCCTGGACAGGGGGCTACGAGCAGTACTTC. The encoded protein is CASSPWTGGYEQYF.

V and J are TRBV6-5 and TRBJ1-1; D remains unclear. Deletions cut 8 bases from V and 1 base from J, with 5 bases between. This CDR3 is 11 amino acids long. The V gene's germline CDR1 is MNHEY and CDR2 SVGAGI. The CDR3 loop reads CASGRNTEAFF. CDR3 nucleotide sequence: TGTGCCAGCGGGAGGAACACTGAAGCTTTCTTT.

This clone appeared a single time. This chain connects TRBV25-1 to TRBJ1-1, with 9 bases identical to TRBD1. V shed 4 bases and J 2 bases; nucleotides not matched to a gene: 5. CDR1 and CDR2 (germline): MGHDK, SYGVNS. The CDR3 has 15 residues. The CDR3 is CASSVRQGDNTEAFF. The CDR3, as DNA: TGTGCCAGCAGTGTAAGACAGGGGGACAACACTGAAGCTTTCTTT.

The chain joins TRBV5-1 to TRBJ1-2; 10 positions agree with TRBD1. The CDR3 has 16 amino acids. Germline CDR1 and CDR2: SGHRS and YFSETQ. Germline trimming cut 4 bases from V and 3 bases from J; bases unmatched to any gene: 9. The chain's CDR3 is CASSVTPGTGDYGYTF. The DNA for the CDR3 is TGCGCCAGCAGCGTCACCCCCGGGACAGGGGACTATGGCTACACCTTC.

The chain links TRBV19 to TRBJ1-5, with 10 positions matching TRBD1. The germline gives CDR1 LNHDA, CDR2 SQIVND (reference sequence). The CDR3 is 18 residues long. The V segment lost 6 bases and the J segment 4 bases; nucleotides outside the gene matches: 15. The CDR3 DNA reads TGTGCCAGTAGACTCCGGGACAGGGGTCCCGATGGGAATCAGCCCCAGCATTTT. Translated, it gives CASRLRDRGPDGNQPQHF. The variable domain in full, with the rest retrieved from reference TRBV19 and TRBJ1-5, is DGGITQSPKYLFRKEGQNVTLSCEQNLNHDAMYWYRQDPGQGLRLIYYSQIVNDFQKGDIAEGYSVSREKKESFPLTVTSAQKNPTAFYLCASRLRDRGPDGNQPQHFGDGTRLSIL.

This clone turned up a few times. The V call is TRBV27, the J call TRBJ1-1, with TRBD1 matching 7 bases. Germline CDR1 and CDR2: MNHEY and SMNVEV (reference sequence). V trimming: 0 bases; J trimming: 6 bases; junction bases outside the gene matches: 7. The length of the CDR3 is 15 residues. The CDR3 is CASSLSAGGFPEAFF. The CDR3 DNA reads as TGTGCCAGCAGTTTATCGGCAGGGGGGTTTCCTGAAGCTTTCTTT.

CDR3 in amino acids: CASSQDGAGGAYQPQHF. In DNA form, the CDR3 reads TGTGCCAGCAGCCAAGATGGGGCAGGGGGCGCATATCAGCCCCAGCATTTT. This rearrangement joins TRBV4-2 to TRBJ1-5; 8 positions agree with TRBD1. The CDR3 has 17 residues. The V and J ends lost 0 bases and 5 bases, in that order; junction bases with no gene match: 9. In germline, CDR1 is LGHNA, CDR2 YNFKEQ.

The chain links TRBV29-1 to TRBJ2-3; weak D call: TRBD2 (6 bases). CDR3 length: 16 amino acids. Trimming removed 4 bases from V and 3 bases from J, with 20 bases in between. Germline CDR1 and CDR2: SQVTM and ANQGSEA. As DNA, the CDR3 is TGCAGCGTTGTGGGCAGGGAGACTCGGGGGACAGATACGCAGTATTTT. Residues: CSVVGRETRGTDTQYF.

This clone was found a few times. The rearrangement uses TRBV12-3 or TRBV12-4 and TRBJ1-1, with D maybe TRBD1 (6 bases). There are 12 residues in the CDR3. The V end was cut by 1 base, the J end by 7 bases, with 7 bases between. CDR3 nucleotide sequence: TGTGCCAGCAGTTTAGGCAGGGGTGAAGCTTTCTTT. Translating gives CASSLGRGEAFF.

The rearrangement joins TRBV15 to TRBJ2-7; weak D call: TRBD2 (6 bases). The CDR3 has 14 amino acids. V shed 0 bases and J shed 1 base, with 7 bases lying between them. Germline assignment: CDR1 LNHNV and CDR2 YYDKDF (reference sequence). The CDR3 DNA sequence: TGTGCCACCAGCAGAGAGGGGGGATCCTACGAGCAGTACTTC. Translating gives CATSREGGSYEQYF.

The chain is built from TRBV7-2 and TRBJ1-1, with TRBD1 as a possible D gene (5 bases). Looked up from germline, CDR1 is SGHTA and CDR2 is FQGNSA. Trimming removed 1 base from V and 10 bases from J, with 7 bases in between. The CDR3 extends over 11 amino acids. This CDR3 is CASSLVGGAFF. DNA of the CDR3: TGTGCCAGCAGCTTAGTGGGGGGAGCTTTCTTT.

The CDR3 region has the DNA TGCGCCAGCAGTGAGGGCCGCTTTTGCTCCTATAATTCACCCCTCCACTTT. This translates into CASSEGRFCSYNSPLHF. The gene calls are TRBV10-1 and TRBJ1-6; D gene uncertain. Between the trimmed V and J ends, which lost 2 bases and 0 bases, there was a span of 11 bases. Per germline, CDR1 WNHNN and CDR2 SYGVQD (reference sequence). The CDR3 sequence is 17 residues long.

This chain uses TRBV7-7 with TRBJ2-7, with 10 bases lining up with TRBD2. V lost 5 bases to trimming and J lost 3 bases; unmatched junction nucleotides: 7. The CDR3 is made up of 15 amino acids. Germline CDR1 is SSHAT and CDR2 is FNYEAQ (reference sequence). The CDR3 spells CASSRLAGQNYEQYF. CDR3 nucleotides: TGTGCCAGCAGCCGACTAGCGGGTCAGAACTACGAGCAGTACTTC.